This TCR beta chain was identified during a study of blood T cell repertoires in COVID-19. Libraries were prepared by immunoSEQ multiplex PCR; TCRdb keeps only in-frame clonotypes and omits some of them. Here the sample spans 100,000 or so clones, about 90% being singletons. In germline, CDR1 is SGHTA, CDR2 FQGNSA. Trimming cost V 0 bases and J 5 bases; bases outside gene matches: 6. The CDR3 extends over 16 amino acids. Sequenced: peripheral blood. The chain links TRBV7-2 to TRBJ2-2; 7 bases are shared with TRBD1. This receptor was identified in a man aged 50-59 years with acute or convalescent COVID-19. CDR3 in amino acids: CASSLASARGTGELFF. Written as DNA, the CDR3 is TGTGCCAGCAGCTTAGCAAGCGCCAGGGGGACCGGGGAGCTGTTTTTT.